This record looks at one T cell receptor (beta chain) sequence and its context. Its matching antigen is unknown. The data are from a study of lymphopenia after photon versus proton radiotherapy. Study-level points and caveats: Post-nadir diversity loss with photons came from oligoclonal expansion, particularly CD8+ Temra cells. Survival link was tested only in deceased patients; proton benefit remains a possibility.

The protocol was immunoSEQ multiplex PCR, while the TCRdb copy is restricted to in-frame clones and leaves out a portion. Among around 70,000 clones, roughly 93% were seen once, and the ten largest hold about 2.6%. Source: peripheral blood, taken from a patient treated with photon-based radiotherapy. This receptor was taken from a woman aged 65 to 85 with pancreatic cancer.

The CDR3 DNA is TGTGCCAGTAGGGGGACAGCGACCTACGAGCAGTACTTC. Translation gives CASRGTATYEQYF. The V gene is TRBV19, the J gene TRBJ2-7; 7 nucleotides align to TRBD1. The germline CDR1 and CDR2 sequences are LNHDA and SQIVND (reference sequence). V gave up 6 bases and J gave up 2 bases; unmatched junction bases: 4. CDR3 length: 13 residues.